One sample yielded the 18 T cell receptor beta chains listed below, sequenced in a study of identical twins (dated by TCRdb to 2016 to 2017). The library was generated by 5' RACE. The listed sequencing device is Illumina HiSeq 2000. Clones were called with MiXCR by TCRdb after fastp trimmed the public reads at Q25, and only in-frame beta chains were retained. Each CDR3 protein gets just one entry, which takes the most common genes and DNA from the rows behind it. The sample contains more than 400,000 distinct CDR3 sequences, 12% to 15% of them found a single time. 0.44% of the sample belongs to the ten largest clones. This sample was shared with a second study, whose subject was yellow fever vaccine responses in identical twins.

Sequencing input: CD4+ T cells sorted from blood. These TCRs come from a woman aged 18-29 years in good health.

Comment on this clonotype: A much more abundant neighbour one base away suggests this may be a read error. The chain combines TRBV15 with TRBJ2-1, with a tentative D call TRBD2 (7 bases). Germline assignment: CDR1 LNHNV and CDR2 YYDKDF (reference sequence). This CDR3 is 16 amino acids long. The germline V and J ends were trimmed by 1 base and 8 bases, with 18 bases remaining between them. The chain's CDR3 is CATSRVSSGKGDEQFF. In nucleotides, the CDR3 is TGTGCCACCAGCAGAGTATCGAGCGGGAAGGGGGATGAGCAGTTCTTC.

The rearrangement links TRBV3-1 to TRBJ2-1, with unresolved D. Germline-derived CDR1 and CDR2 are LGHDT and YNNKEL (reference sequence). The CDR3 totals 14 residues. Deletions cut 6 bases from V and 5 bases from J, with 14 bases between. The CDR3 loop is CASRNRAVHNEQFF. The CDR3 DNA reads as TGTGCCAGCAGGAACCGGGCCGTACACAATGAGCAGTTCTTC.

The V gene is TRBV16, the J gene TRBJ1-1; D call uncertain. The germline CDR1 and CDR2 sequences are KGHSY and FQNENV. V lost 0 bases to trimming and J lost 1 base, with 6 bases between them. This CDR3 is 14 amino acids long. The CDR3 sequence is CASSQSRANTEAFF. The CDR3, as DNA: TGTGCCAGCAGCCAATCGAGGGCGAACACTGAAGCTTTCTTT.

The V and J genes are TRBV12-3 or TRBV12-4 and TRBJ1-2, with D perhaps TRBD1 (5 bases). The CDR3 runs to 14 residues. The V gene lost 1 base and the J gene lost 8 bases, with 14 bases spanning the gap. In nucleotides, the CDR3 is TGTGCCAGCAGTTTAGAAGCCAGGGTGGTCGGCTACACCTTC. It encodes CASSLEARVVGYTF.

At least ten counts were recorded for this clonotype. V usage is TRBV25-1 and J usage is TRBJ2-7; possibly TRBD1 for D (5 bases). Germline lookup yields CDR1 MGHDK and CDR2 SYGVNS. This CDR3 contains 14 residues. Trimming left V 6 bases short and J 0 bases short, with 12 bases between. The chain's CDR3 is CASSVTVSSYEQYF. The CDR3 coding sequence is TGTGCCAGCAGCGTGACAGTTAGCTCCTACGAGCAGTACTTC.

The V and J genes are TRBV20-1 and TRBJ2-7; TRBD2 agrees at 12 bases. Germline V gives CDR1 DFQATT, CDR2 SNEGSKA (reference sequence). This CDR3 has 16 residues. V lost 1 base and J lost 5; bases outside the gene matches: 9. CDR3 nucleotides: TGCAGTGCTAGAGCCCTGACTAGCGGGAGTCTCGACGAGCAGTACTTC. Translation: CSARALTSGSLDEQYF.

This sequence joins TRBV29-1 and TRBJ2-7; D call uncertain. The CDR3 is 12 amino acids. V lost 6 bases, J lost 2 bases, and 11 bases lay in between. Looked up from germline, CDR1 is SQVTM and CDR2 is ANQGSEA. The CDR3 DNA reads TGCAGCGTCTCAGAGGAAACCTACGAGCAGTACTTC. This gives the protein CSVSEETYEQYF.

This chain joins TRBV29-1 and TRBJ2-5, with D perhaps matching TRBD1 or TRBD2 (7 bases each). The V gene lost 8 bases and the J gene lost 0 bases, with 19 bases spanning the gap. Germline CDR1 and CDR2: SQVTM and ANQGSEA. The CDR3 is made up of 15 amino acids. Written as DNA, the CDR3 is TGCAGCTCTAGCGGACTAGGACAGGACCAAGAGACCCAGTACTTC. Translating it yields CSSSGLGQDQETQYF.

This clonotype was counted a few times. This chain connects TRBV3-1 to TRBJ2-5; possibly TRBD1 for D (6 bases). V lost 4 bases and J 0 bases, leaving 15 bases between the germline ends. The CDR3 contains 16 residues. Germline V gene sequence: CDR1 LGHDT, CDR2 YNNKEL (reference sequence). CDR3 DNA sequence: TGTGCCAGCAGCCTTGGACAGAACCCGTACCAAGAGACCCAGTACTTC. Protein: CASSLGQNPYQETQYF.

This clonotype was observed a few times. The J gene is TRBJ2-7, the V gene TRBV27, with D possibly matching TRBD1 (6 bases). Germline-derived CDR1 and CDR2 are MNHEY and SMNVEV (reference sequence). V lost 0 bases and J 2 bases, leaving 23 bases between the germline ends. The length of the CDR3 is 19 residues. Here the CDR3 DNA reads TGTGCCAGCAGTTTATCGGTCCACCAACAGGGTAAAGGGGCCTACGAGCAGTACTTC. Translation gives CASSLSVHQQGKGAYEQYF.

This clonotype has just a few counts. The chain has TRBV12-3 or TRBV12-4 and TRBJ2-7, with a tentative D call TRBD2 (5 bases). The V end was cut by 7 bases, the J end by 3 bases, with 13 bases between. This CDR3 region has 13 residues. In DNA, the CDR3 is TGTGCCAGCACCAAGGACCGGGGCTACGAGCAGTACTTC. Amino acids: CASTKDRGYEQYF.

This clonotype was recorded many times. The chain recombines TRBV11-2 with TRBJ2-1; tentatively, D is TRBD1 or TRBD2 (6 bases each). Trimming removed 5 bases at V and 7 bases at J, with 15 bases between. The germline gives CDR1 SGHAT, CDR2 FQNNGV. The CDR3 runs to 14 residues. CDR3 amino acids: CASSVGGPGNEQFF. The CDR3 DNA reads TGTGCCAGCAGCGTCGGGGGCCCTGGGAATGAGCAGTTCTTC.

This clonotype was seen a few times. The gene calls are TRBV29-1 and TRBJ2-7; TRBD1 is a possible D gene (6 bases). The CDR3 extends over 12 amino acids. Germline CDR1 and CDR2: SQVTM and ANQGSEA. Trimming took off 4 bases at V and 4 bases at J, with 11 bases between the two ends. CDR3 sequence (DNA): TGCAGCGTTGCCGACGGACAGTACGAGCAGTACTTC. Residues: CSVADGQYEQYF.

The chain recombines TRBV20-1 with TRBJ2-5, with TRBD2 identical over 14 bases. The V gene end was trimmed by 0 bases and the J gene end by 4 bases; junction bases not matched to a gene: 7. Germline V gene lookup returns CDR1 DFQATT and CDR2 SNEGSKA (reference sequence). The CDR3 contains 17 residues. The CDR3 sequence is CSARDPGLAGAGETQYF. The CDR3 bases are TGCAGTGCTAGAGACCCGGGACTAGCGGGAGCGGGAGAGACCCAGTACTTC.

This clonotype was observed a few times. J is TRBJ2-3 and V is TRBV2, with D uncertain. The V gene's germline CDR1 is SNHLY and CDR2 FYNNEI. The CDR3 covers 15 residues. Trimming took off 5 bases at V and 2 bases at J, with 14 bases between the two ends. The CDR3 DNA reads TGTGCCAGCAGTCCTTCGGGCGTGTCCACAGATACGCAGTATTTT. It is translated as CASSPSGVSTDTQYF.

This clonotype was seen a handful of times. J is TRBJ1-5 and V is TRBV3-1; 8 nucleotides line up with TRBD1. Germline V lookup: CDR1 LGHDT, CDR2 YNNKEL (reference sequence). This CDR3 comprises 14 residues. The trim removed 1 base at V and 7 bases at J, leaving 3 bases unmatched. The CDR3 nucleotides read TGTGCCAGCAGCCAAGGACAGGGGAGCCAGCCCCAGCATTTT. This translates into CASSQGQGSQPQHF.

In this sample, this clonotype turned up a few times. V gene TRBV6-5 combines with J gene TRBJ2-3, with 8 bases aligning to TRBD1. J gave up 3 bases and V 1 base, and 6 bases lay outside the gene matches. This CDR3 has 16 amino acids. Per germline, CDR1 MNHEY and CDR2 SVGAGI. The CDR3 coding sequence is TGTGCCAGCAGTTACTTTGGACAGGGCGGTACAGATACGCAGTATTTT. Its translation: CASSYFGQGGTDTQYF.

The CDR3 sequence is CSVELGRTYGYTF. DNA for the CDR3: TGCAGCGTTGAATTAGGACGGACGTATGGCTACACCTTC. The rearrangement uses TRBV29-1 and TRBJ1-2, with no clear D. Germline V gives CDR1 SQVTM, CDR2 ANQGSEA. Trimming removed 2 bases at V and 5 bases at J, with 12 bases between. The CDR3 spans 13 residues.